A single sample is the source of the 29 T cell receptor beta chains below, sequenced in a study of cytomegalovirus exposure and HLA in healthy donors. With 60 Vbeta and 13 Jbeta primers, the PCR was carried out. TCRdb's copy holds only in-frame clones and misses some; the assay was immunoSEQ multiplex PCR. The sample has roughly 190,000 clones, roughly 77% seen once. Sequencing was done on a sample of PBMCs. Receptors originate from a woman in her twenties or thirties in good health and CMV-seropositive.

The CDR3 spells CASSYPPHGLADNEQFF. CDR3 coding DNA: TGTGCCAGCAGCTACCCACCCCACGGACTAGCAGACAATGAGCAGTTCTTC. The chain combines TRBV5-4 with TRBJ2-1, with 8 bases identical to TRBD2. V trimming: 3 bases; J trimming: 5 bases; junction bases outside the gene matches: 13. CDR3 length: 17 amino acids. Germline V gene lookup returns CDR1 SGHNT and CDR2 YYREEE (reference sequence).

As DNA, the CDR3 is TGTGCCAGCAGCTTCGGACAGGGGGTAATTAACACCGGGGAGCTGTTTTTT. Its protein product is CASSFGQGVINTGELFF. The V gene is TRBV7-9, the J gene TRBJ2-2; 10 nucleotides match TRBD1. Germline V gene sequence: CDR1 SEHNR, CDR2 FQNEAQ (reference sequence). Trimming took 3 bases from V and 2 from J; bases not matched to a gene: 6. The length of the CDR3 is 17 residues.

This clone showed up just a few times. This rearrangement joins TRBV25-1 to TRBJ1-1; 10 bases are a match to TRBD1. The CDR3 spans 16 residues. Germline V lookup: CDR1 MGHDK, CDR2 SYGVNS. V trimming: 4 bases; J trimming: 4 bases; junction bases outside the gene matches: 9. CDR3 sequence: CASSGTGGFSGTEAFF. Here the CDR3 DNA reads TGTGCCAGCAGTGGGACAGGGGGGTTTTCGGGCACTGAAGCTTTCTTT.

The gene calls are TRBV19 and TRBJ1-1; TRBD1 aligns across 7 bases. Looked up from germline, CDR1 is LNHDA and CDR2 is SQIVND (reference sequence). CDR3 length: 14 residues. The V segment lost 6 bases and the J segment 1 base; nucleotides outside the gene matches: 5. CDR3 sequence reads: CASRRDRGNTEAFF. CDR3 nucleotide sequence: TGTGCCAGTAGAAGGGACAGAGGGAACACTGAAGCTTTCTTT. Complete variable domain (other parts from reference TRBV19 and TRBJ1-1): DGGITQSPKYLFRKEGQNVTLSCEQNLNHDAMYWYRQDPGQGLRLIYYSQIVNDFQKGDIAEGYSVSREKKESFPLTVTSAQKNPTAFYLCASRRDRGNTEAFFGQGTRLTVV.

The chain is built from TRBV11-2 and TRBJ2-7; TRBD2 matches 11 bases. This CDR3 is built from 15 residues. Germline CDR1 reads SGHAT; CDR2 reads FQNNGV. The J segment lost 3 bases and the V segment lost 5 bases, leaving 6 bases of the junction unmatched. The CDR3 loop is CASSPGTSGFYEQYF. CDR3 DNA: TGTGCCAGCAGCCCTGGGACTAGCGGATTCTACGAGCAGTACTTC.

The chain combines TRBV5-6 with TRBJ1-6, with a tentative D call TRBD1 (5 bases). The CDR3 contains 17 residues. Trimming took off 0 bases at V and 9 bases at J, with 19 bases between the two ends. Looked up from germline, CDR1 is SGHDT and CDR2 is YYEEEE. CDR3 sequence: CASSLGQGRWGGSPLHF. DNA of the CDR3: TGTGCCAGCAGCTTGGGTCAGGGTCGCTGGGGCGGTTCACCCCTCCACTTT.

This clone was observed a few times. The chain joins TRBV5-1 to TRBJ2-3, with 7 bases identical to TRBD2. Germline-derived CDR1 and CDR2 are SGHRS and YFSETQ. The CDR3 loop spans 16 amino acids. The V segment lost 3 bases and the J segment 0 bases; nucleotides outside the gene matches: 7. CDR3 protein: CASSSRLAASTDTQYF. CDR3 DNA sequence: TGCGCCAGCAGCTCCCGACTAGCAGCAAGCACAGATACGCAGTATTTT.

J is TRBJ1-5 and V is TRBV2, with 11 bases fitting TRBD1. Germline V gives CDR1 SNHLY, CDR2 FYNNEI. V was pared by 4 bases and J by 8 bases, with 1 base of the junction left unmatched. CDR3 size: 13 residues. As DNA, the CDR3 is TGTGCCAGCAGTGGGGACAGGGGGGAGCCCCAGCATTTT. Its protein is CASSGDRGEPQHF.

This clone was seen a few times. Here the CDR3 reads CASSGGTGGMYEQYF. CDR3 DNA: TGTGCCAGTAGTGGCGGGACAGGGGGCATGTACGAGCAGTACTTC. The chain combines TRBV19 with TRBJ2-7; 12 nucleotides agree with TRBD1. CDR3 length: 15 amino acids. The germline V gene has CDR1 LNHDA and CDR2 SQIVND (reference sequence). Trimming at V came to 5 bases and at J to 4 bases, leaving 6 bases not matched to a gene. The full variable domain, in which reference TRBV19 and TRBJ2-7 provide the parts outside the CDR3, is DGGITQSPKYLFRKEGQNVTLSCEQNLNHDAMYWYRQDPGQGLRLIYYSQIVNDFQKGDIAEGYSVSREKKESFPLTVTSAQKNPTAFYLCASSGGTGGMYEQYFGPGTRLTVT.

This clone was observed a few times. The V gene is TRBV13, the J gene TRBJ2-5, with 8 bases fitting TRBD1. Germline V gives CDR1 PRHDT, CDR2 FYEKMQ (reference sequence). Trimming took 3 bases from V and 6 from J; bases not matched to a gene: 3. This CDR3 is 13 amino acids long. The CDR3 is CASSFRQGKTQYF. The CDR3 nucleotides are TGTGCCAGCAGCTTCCGACAGGGGAAGACCCAGTACTTC.

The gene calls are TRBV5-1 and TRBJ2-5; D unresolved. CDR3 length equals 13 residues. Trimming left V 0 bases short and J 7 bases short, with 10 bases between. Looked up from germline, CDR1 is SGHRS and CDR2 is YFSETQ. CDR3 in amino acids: CASSLGGRGTQYF. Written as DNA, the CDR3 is TGCGCCAGCAGCTTGGGCGGCAGAGGGACCCAGTACTTC.

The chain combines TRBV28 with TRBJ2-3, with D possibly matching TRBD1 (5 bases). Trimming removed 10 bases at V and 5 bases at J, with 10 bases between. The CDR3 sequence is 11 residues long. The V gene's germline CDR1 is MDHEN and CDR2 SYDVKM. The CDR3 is CAIQGGDTQYF. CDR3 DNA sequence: TGTGCCATCCAGGGTGGAGATACGCAGTATTTT.

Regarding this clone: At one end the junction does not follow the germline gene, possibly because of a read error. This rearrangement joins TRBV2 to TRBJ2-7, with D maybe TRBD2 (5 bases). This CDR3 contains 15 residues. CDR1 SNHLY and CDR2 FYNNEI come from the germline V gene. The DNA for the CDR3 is TGTGCCAGCAATGAAATGAGATTCAGCGGCCACGAGCAGTACTTC. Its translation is CASNEMRFSGHEQYF.

For the CDR3, the DNA is TGTGCCAGCAGCTCTTACCCGGGACTAGCGGGAGGGCCTGGATACGAGCAGTACTTC. Its translation: CASSSYPGLAGGPGYEQYF. The rearrangement links TRBV7-9 to TRBJ2-7; 16 bases map to TRBD2. The length of the CDR3 is 19 residues. CDR1 is SEHNR and CDR2 is FQNEAQ in the germline V gene (reference sequence). Losses at the gene ends were 4 bases for V and 4 bases for J; bases not matched to a gene: 13.

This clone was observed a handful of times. The CDR3 nucleotides are TGTGCCAGCAGTGATGGAGGGAGAGGAAACACCATATATTTT. Protein sequence: CASSDGGRGNTIYF. The chain recombines TRBV6-1 with TRBJ1-3; no definite D call. V was pared by 3 bases and J by 4 bases, with 10 bases between. Germline V gene data show CDR1 as MNHNS and CDR2 as SASEGT. The CDR3 consists of 14 residues.

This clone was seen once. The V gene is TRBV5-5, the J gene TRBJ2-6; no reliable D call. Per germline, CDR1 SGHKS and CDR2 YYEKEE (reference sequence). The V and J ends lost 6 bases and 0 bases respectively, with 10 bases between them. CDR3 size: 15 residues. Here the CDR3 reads CASIRARSGANVLTF. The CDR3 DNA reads TGTGCCAGCATCCGAGCCCGCTCTGGGGCCAACGTCCTGACTTTC.

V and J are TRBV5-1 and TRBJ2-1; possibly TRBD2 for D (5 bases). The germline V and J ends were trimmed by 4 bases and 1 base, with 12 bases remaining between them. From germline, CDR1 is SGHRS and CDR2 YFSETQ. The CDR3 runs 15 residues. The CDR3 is CASSHGRGSYNEQFF. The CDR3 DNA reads TGCGCCAGCAGCCACGGACGGGGTTCCTACAATGAGCAGTTCTTC.

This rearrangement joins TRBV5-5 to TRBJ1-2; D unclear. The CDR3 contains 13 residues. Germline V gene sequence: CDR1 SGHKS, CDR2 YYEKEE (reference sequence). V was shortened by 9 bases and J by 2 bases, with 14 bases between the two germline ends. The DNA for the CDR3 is TGTGCCACTTCAAGAGCCTCAAACTATGGCTACACCTTC. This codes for CATSRASNYGYTF.

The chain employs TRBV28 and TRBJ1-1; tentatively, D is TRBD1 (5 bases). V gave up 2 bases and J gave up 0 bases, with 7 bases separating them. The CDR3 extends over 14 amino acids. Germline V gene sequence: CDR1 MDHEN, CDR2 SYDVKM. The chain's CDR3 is CASSLDSLNTEAFF. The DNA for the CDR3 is TGTGCCAGCAGTTTAGACAGTCTGAACACTGAAGCTTTCTTT.

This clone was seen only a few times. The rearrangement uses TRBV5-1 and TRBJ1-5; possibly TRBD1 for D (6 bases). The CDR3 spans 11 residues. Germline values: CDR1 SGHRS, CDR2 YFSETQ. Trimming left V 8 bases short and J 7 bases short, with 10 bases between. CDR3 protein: CARDDRQPQHF. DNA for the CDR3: TGCGCCAGGGACGACAGGCAGCCCCAGCATTTT.

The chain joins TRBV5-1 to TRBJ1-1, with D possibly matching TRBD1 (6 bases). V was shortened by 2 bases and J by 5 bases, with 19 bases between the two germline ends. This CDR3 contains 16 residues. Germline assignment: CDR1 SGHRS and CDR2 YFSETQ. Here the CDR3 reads CASSLVGRGAGTEAFF. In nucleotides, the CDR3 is TGCGCCAGCAGCTTAGTAGGTCGGGGGGCGGGAACTGAAGCTTTCTTT. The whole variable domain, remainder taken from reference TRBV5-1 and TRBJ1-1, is KAGVTQTPRYLIKTRGQQVTLSCSPISGHRSVSWYQQTPGQGLQFLFEYFSETQRNKGNFPGRFSGRQFSNSRSEMNVSTLELGDSALYLCASSLVGRGAGTEAFFGQGTRLTVV.

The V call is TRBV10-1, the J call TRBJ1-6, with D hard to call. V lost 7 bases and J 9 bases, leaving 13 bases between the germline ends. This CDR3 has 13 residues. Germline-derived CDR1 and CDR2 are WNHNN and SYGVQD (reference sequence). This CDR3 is CASKESGLSPLHF. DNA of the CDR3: TGCGCCAGCAAGGAGAGCGGACTTTCACCCCTCCACTTT.

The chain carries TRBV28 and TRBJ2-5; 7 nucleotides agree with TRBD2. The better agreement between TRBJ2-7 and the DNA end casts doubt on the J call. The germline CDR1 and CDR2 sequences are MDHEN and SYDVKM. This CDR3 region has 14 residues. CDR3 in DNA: TGTGCCAGCAGTCCCCAGTCTAGCGGATACGAGCAGTACTTC. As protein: CASSPQSSGYEQYF.

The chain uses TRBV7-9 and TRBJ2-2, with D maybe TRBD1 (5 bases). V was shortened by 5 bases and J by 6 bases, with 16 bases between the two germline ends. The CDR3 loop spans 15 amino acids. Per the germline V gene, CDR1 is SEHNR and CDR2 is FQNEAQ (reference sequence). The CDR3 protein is CASSPVRVVAGELFF. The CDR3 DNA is TGTGCCAGCAGCCCAGTCAGGGTTGTAGCCGGGGAGCTGTTTTTT.

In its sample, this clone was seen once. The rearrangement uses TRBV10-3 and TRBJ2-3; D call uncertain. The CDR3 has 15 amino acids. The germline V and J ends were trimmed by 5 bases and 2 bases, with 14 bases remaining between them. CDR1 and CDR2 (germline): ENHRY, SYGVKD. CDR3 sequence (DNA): TGTGCCATCAGTTCACCCTCCGGGTACACAGATACGCAGTATTTT. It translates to CAISSPSGYTDTQYF.

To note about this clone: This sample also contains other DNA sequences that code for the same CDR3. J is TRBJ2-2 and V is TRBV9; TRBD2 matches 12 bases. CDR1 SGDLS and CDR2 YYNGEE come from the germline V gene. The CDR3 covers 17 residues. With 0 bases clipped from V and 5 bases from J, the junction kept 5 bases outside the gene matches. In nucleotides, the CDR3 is TGTGCCAGCAGCGTAGCCCCTGGGACTAGCGGGACCGGGGAGCTGTTTTTT. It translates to CASSVAPGTSGTGELFF.

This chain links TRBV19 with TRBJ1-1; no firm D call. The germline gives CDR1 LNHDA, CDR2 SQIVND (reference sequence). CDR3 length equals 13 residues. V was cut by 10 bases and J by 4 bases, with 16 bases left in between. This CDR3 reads CATGLSGPTEAFF. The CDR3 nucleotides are TGTGCCACCGGTCTAAGTGGTCCCACTGAAGCTTTCTTT.

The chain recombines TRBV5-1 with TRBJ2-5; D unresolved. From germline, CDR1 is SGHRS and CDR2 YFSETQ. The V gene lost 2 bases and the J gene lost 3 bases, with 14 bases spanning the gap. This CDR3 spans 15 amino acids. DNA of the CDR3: TGCGCCAGCAGCTTCATGGCGGAGCCTGAAGAGACCCAGTACTTC. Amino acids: CASSFMAEPEETQYF.

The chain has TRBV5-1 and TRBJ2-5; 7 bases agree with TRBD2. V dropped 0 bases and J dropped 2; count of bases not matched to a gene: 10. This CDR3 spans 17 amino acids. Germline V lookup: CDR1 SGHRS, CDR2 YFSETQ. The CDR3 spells CASSLGVSGAGQETQYF. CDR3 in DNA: TGCGCCAGCAGCTTGGGGGTGAGCGGGGCTGGACAAGAGACCCAGTACTTC.